The text below deals with one T cell receptor (beta chain). Its antigen is unknown. This sample was taken from a study of cytomegalovirus exposure and HLA in healthy donors. Study details: The 120 or so validation repertoires used a platform that matched the one used for the approximately 690 first-cohort repertoires, as a later analysis reported.

Method: immunoSEQ multiplex PCR; TCRdb's copy keeps in-frame clones and lacks some. The sample shows fewer than 100,000 clones, roughly 93% of them seen only once. Notes on the study in general: The study listed some 160 cytomegalovirus-associated TCR beta chains. That first-cohort TCR clusters tended to co-occur in the 120 or so validation repertoires was found in a later analysis. A classifier reportedly called cytomegalovirus status with high sensitivity and specificity.

Germline V gene sequence: CDR1 SGHTA, CDR2 FQGTGA. Trimming shortened V by 1 base and J by 3 bases, and 6 bases separated the two germline ends. This CDR3 is 13 amino acids long. Sequences were obtained from PBMCs. This clonotype originated in a man aged 25-45 years in good health and CMV-seronegative. The chain joins TRBV7-3 to TRBJ1-1; D gene ambiguous. This CDR3 is CASSLSVDTEAFF. The CDR3 nucleotides read TGTGCCAGCAGCTTAAGCGTGGACACTGAAGCTTTCTTT.